This is a list of T cell receptor beta chains from one sample in a study of CD8 T cells in Susac syndrome. Via MiXCR, TCRdb re-called the immunoSEQ multiplex PCR reads, giving one row per CDR3 protein. The data contain 250,000 to 300,000 distinct CDR3 sequences, around nine tenths of them singletons. The sample comprised CD8+ T cells from PBMCs. The receptors here all came from a human donor with multiple sclerosis. The conserved cysteine and the conserved F or W are not part of the CDR3 here. The listing skips clone size in some rows; elsewhere it reads once, few, many or a size class.

>TRBV30|TRBJ2-1|-
AWSREGLYNEQF
>TRBV6-2/TRBV6-3|TRBJ1-1|-
ASRSDTEAF
>TRBV7-9|TRBJ2-1|-
ASSLGDTEQF
>TRBV30|TRBJ1-3|-
AWSDRGGNTIY
>TRBV7-9|TRBJ2-7|-
ASSLTGIGEQY
>TRBV19|TRBJ1-5|-
ASSYGGRSNQPQH
>TRBV7-9|TRBJ2-2|-
ASDETGNTGELF
>TRBV19|TRBJ1-1|-
ASNVVEGANTEAF
>TRBV20-1|TRBJ2-1|once
SAGVDSGGARWYNEQF
>TRBV9|TRBJ1-1|-
ASSAPHREDTEAF
>TRBV7-9|TRBJ2-3|-
ASSSPGKSDTQY
>TRBV2|TRBJ2-7|-
ASKLGLLY
>TRBV2|TRBJ1-2|-
ASGGYT
>TRBV5-5|TRBJ2-7|-
ASSGAGTAYEQY
>TRBV6-6|TRBJ2-7|-
ASSPGQGRDEQY
>TRBV6-5|TRBJ2-1|-
ASSYSGGREQF
>TRBV5-8|TRBJ2-1|-
ASRPRDYNEQF
>TRBV27|TRBJ2-2|-
ASSLPGLAVTGELF
>TRBV4-2|TRBJ2-2|-
ASSPPTTGELF
>TRBV7-2|TRBJ1-6|-
ASSPSGTTLH
>TRBV6-5|TRBJ2-2|once
ASSSFFAGELF
>TRBV6-4|TRBJ2-1|-
ASSAGLEHNEQF
>TRBV5-6|TRBJ2-3|-
ASSLPSYMGKDTDTQY